Reported below is one TCR beta chain. The data are from a study of blood T cell repertoires in COVID-19. The CDR3 contains 14 residues. The ends were cut back, 0 bases at V and 6 bases at J, with 9 bases in the middle. Germline values: CDR1 SEHNR, CDR2 FQNEAQ (reference sequence). Assay: immunoSEQ multiplex PCR; the TCRdb copy retains only in-frame clones and omits some. Here the sample spans about 140,000 clones, 80% to 90% being singletons. Sequenced material: PBMCs or T cells enriched from blood (not recorded which). The V and J genes are TRBV7-9 and TRBJ1-5, with D maybe TRBD1 (6 bases). This sequence was found in a man between 60 and 75 years old who had recovered from COVID-19. Written as DNA, the CDR3 is TGTGCCAGCAGCTTAGCGGGGGGGCCTCAGCCCCAGCATTTT. This encodes CASSLAGGPQPQHF. Supplemented by reference TRBV7-9 and TRBJ1-5, the full variable domain reads DTGVSQNPRHKITKRGQNVTFRCDPISEHNRLYWYRQTLGQGPEFLTYFQNEAQLEKSRLLSDRFSAERPKGSFSTLEIQRTEQGDSAMYLCASSLAGGPQPQHFGDGTRLSIL.